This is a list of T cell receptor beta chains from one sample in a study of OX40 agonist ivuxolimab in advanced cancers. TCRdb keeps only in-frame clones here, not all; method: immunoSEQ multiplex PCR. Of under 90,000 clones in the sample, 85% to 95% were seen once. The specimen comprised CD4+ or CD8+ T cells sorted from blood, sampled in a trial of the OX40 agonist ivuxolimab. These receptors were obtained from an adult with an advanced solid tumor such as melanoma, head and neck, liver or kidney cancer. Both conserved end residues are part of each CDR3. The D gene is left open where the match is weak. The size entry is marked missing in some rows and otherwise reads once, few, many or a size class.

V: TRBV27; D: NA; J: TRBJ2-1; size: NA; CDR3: CASSLSRVSYNEQFF; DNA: TGTGCCAGCAGTTTATCGAGGGTCTCCTACAATGAGCAGTTCTTC
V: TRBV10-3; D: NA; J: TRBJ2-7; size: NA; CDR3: CAIQDSYYEQYF; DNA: TGTGCCATCCAGGACAGTTACTACGAGCAGTACTTC
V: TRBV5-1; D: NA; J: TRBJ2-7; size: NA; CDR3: CASIEGVGAYEQYF; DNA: TGCGCCAGCATCGAAGGCGTCGGGGCCTACGAGCAGTACTTC
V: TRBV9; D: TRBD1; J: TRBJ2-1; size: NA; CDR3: CASSGWDRMGGEQFF; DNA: TGTGCCAGCAGCGGTTGGGACAGGATGGGAGGAGAGCAGTTCTTC
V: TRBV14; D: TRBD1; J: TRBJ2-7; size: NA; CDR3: CATSTGAGPYYEQYF; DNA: TGTGCCACGTCGACAGGGGCAGGTCCTTACTACGAGCAGTACTTC
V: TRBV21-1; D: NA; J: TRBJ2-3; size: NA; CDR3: CASSYEDSQSNRTDTQYF; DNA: TGTGCCAGCAGCTACGAGGACAGTCAATCAAACCGCACAGATACGCAGTATTTT
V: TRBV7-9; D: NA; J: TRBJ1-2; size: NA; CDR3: CASSLEGDYGYTF; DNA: TGTGCCAGCAGCTTAGAAGGGGACTATGGCTACACCTTC
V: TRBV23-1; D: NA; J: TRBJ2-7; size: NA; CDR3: CASSQLLLWVSYEQYF; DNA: TGCGCCAGCAGTCAATTACTGTTATGGGTGTCGTACGAGCAGTACTTC
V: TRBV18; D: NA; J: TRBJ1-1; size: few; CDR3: CASSPRTGESTEAFF; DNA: TGTGCCAGCTCACCACGAACTGGGGAGAGCACTGAAGCTTTCTTT
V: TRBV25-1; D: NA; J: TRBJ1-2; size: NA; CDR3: CASSVAGTGYTF; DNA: TGTGCCAGCAGTGTCGCAGGGACTGGCTACACCTTC
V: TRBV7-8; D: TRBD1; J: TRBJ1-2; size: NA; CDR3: CASSYRDRGRLDDGYTF; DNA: TGTGCCAGCAGCTACCGGGACAGGGGGCGTTTGGACGATGGCTACACCTTC
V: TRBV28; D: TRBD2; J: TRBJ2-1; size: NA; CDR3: CASSLAGVAHEQFF; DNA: TGTGCCAGCAGCCTAGCGGGAGTTGCACATGAGCAGTTCTTC
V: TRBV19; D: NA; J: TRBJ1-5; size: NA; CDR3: CASSIIGEGSNQPQHF; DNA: TGTGCCAGTAGTATAATTGGGGAAGGGAGCAATCAGCCCCAGCATTTT
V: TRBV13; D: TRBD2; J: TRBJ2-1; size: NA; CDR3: CASSPNPGLVDEQFF; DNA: TGTGCCAGCAGCCCTAACCCCGGACTAGTCGACGAGCAGTTCTTC
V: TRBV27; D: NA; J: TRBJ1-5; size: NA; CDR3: CASSLGGYRNQPQHF; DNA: TGTGCCAGCAGTTTGGGGGGCTATCGCAATCAGCCCCAGCATTTT
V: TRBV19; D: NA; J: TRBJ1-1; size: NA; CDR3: CASSMGGSGTEAFF; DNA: TGTGCCAGTAGTATGGGGGGGTCCGGCACTGAAGCTTTCTTT
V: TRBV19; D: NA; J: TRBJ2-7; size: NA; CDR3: CASSITPRTYEQYF; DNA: TGTGCCAGTAGTATAACTCCGAGAACCTACGAGCAGTACTTC
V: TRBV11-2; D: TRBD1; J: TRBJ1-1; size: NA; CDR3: CASSSGTEFPEAFF; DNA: TGTGCCAGCAGCTCCGGGACAGAATTTCCTGAAGCTTTCTTT
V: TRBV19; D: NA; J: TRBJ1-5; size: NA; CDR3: CASIERGGRQPQHF; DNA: TGTGCCAGTATAGAAAGGGGGGGCCGGCAGCCCCAGCATTTT
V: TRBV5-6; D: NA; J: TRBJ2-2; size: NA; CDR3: CASSRLVKDSNTGELFF; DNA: TGTGCCAGCAGCCGTCTTGTAAAGGACAGTAACACCGGGGAGCTGTTTTTT
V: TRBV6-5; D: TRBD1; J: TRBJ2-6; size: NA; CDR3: CANKDRGKGANVLTF; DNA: TGTGCCAACAAAGACAGGGGGAAGGGGGCCAACGTCCTGACTTTC
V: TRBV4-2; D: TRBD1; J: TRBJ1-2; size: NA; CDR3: CASSQVDRGFGYTF; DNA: TGTGCCAGCAGCCAAGTCGACAGGGGGTTTGGCTACACCTTC
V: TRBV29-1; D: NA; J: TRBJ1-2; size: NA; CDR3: CSVEGPYREGYTF; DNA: TGCAGCGTTGAGGGGCCCTACCGGGAGGGCTACACCTTC
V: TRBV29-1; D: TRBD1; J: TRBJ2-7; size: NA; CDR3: CSIQDRFSYEQYF; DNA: TGCAGCATCCAGGACAGGTTCTCCTACGAGCAGTACTTC
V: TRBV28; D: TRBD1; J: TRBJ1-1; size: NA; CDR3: CASRTGGAEAFF; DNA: TGTGCCAGCAGGACAGGGGGGGCTGAAGCTTTCTTT
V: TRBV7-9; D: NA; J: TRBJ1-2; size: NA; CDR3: CASSLIFGTPFSGYTF; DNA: TGTGCCAGCAGCTTAATCTTCGGGACGCCATTTAGTGGCTACACCTTC
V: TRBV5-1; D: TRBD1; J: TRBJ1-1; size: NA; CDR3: CASSYRGTEAFF; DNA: TGCGCCAGCTCCTACAGGGGAACTGAAGCTTTCTTT
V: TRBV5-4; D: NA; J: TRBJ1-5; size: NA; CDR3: CASSLDSGAGQPQHF; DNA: TGTGCCAGCAGCTTGGATTCGGGGGCGGGTCAGCCCCAGCATTTT
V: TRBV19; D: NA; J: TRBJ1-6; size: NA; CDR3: CASSIGAYSYNSPLHF; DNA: TGTGCCAGTAGTATAGGGGCCTACTCCTATAATTCACCCCTCCACTTT
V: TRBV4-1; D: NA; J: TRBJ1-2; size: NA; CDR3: CASSQDPRGLRGYTF; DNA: TGCGCCAGCAGCCAAGACCCGAGGGGCCTTCGGGGCTACACCTTC
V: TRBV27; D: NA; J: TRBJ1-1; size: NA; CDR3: CASSLSAGNEAFF; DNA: TGTGCCAGCAGTTTATCTGCAGGGAATGAAGCTTTCTTT
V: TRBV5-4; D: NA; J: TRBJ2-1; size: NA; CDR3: CASSPNPVWEQFF; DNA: TGTGCCAGCAGCCCGAATCCGGTATGGGAGCAGTTCTTC
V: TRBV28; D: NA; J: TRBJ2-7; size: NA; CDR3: CASSFTATYEQYF; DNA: TGTGCCAGCAGTTTTACAGCTACCTACGAGCAGTACTTC
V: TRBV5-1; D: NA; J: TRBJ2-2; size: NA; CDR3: CASSYNTGELFF; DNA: TGCGCCAGCAGCTACAACACCGGGGAGCTGTTTTTT
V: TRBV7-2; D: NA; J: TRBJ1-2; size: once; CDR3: CASTPLVGGGNGYTF; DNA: TGTGCCAGCACCCCCCTCGTGGGTGGGGGCAATGGCTACACCTTC
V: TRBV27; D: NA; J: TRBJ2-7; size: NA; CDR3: CASGYPYEQYF; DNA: TGTGCCAGCGGATACCCCTACGAGCAGTACTTC
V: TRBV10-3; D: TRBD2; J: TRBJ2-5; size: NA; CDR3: CAISEGSGGVQETQYF; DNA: TGTGCCATCAGTGAAGGGTCGGGGGGGGTCCAAGAGACCCAGTACTTC
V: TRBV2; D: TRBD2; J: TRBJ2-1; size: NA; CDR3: CASLVPGLAGGKYNEQFF; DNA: TGTGCCAGCCTGGTCCCGGGACTAGCGGGGGGAAAGTACAATGAGCAGTTCTTC
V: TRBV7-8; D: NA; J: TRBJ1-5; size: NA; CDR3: CASSLWNQPQHF; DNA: TGTGCCAGCAGCTTATGGAATCAGCCCCAGCATTTT
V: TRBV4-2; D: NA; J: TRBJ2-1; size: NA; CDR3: CASSQGRGGNEQFF; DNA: TGTGCCAGCAGCCAAGGCAGGGGAGGGAATGAGCAGTTCTTC
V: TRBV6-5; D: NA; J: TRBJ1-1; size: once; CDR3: CASRRGNTEAFF; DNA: TGTGCCAGCAGGAGGGGTAACACTGAAGCTTTCTTT
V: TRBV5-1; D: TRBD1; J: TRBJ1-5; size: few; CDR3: CASSFTGDNQPQHF; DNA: TGCGCCAGCAGCTTCACAGGGGACAATCAGCCCCAGCATTTT
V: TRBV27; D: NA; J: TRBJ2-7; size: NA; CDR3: CASSPRAGSYEQYF; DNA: TGTGCCAGCAGTCCACGAGCAGGGTCCTACGAGCAGTACTTC
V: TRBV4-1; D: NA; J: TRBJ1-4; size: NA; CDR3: CASKGASPEKLFF; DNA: TGCGCCAGCAAAGGGGCCTCCCCTGAAAAACTGTTTTTT
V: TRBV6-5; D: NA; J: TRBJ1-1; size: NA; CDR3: CASRTLGAHEAFF; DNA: TGTGCCAGCCGTACCCTCGGGGCGCATGAAGCTTTCTTT
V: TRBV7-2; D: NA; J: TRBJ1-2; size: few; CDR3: CASSLSTAGNYGYTF; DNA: TGTGCCAGCAGCTTATCGACGGCGGGGAACTATGGCTACACCTTC
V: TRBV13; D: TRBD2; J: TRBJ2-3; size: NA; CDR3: CASSLDISGGITDTQYF; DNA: TGTGCCAGCAGCTTAGATATTAGCGGGGGGATCACAGATACGCAGTATTTT
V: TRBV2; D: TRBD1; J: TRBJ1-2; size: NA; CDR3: CASRESGDSFYGYTF; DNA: TGTGCCAGCAGGGAGTCTGGGGACAGCTTCTATGGCTACACCTTC